This TCR beta chain emerged from a study of blood T cells in healthy people across ages. Notes on the study in general: Possibly confounding the expanded clonotype changes was the fact that donor CMV status was unknown. Roughly linear age-related decline in beta diversity appeared, significant by age 40.

Combining a sample-barcoded 5' primer with a J-beta primer mix, a second PCR ran for about 7 to 12 cycles. Per-sample output comprised a minimum of 2.5 million paired-end reads containing CDR3. TCRdb called the 5' RACE reads again in MiXCR, with one record for every CDR3 protein. The top ten hold 11% of the sample, which has under 2 million distinct CDR3 sequences, 30% to 35% seen once. Every sample yielded at least 6.5 million isolated PBMCs. CDR1 is DFQATT and CDR2 is SNEGSKA in the germline V gene (reference sequence). V shed 1 base and J 3 bases; nucleotides not matched to a gene: 9. CDR3 length: 15 amino acids. As to this clonotype: What it binds is unknown.

The gene calls are TRBV20-1 and TRBJ2-7; 7 bases agree with TRBD2. The receptor comes from a young woman in good health. Material for sequencing was blood. The CDR3 DNA is TGCAGTGCTAGAGCCCAAGGGGACTACCTCTACGAGCAGTACTTC. It translates to CSARAQGDYLYEQYF.